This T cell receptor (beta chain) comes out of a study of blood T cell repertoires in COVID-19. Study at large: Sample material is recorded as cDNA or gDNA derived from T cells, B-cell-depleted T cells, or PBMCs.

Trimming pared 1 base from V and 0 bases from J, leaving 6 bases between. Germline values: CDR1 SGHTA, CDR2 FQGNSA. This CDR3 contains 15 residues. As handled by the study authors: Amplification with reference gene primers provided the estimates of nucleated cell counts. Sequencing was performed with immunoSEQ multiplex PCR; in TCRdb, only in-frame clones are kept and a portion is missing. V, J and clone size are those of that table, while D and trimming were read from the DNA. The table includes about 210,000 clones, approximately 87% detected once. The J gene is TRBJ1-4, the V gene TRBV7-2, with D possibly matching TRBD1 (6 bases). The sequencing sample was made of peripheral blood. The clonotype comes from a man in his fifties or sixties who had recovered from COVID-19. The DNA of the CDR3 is TGTGCCAGCAGCTTAGAGGGGGCAACTAATGAAAAACTGTTTTTT. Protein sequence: CASSLEGATNEKLFF.